This TCR beta chain was recorded in a study of beta chain features in type 1 diabetes. Overall study results and limits: Shorter TCRB CDR3s, moderately but significantly so, were found in Type 1 diabetes patients in all four CD4+ subsets.

Sequencing targeted expressed TCRB transcripts, as all isolated RNA had been reverse transcribed. Produced via immunoSEQ multiplex PCR; TCRdb's table is partial and in-frame only. Of 95,000 to 110,000 clones listed, roughly 28% are singletons. Of note for this clone: Its target is unknown. Additional DNA sequences in this sample encode the identical CDR3.

The ends lost 4 bases at V and 4 bases at J; junction bases unmatched: 2. The CDR3 runs to 14 residues. CDR1 and CDR2 (germline): SGHNT, YENEEA. Sequenced: central memory CD4+ T cells from blood. The clonotype originates from a woman aged 18-35 years with type 1 diabetes. The J gene is TRBJ2-3, the V gene TRBV11-3; the match to TRBD2 covers 10 bases. The CDR3 protein is CASSSSGRADTQYF. CDR3 coding DNA: TGTGCCAGCAGCTCTAGCGGGAGAGCAGATACGCAGTATTTT.